This TCR beta chain was recovered during a study of blood T cell repertoires in COVID-19. This clone was seen once. Sequenced by immunoSEQ multiplex PCR; TCRdb stores in-frame clones only, minus some. The sample records some 350,000 clones, about 93% being singletons. The CDR3 has 14 residues. Trimming stripped 8 bases from V and 3 bases from J, with 16 bases between. Per the germline V gene, CDR1 is MNHEY and CDR2 is SMNVEV (reference sequence). The gene calls are TRBV27 and TRBJ1-1; tentative D call: TRBD1 (5 bases). The sample taken for sequencing was peripheral blood. This clonotype was sampled from a woman aged 18 to 35 who had recovered from COVID-19. The CDR3 nucleotides are TGTGCCAGCGGCGTTATCGGGGGGGACACTGAAGCTTTCTTT. Translated: CASGVIGGDTEAFF.